The clone carrying this TCR beta chain was seen a few times. Each CDR3 protein is one row after TCRdb ran MiXCR on the RT-PCR reads. The table records under 95,000 distinct CDR3 sequences, approximately 5.2% of them present only once. The CDR3 contains 12 residues. The V gene's germline CDR1 is SGHNT and CDR2 YYREEE (reference sequence). The V end lost 3 bases, the J end lost 10 bases, and 11 bases lay between the germline ends. This sample stems from a study of patients and donors after allogeneic stem cell transplantation. This chain connects TRBV5-4 to TRBJ2-1; no firm D call. This receptor was identified in a human donor who was either an allogeneic HSCT recipient or a stem cell or donor lymphocyte infusion donor (not recorded which). It is not recorded whose cells these are; they may come from a transplant donor. Sequencing was performed on blood, either unsorted or a sorted T cell fraction (not recorded which). In DNA form, the CDR3 reads TGTGCCAGCAGCTCGGAGTACACCGAGCAGTTCTTC. Translated: CASSSEYTEQFF. The variable domain in full, with the rest retrieved from reference TRBV5-4 and TRBJ2-1, is ETGVTQSPTHLIKTRGQQVTLRCSSQSGHNTVSWYQQALGQGPQFIFQYYREEENGRGNFPPRFSGLQFPNYSSELNVNALELDDSALYLCASSSEYTEQFFGPGTRLTVL.